Here is one T cell receptor (beta chain) with its context. Looked up from germline, CDR1 is SGDLS and CDR2 is YYNGEE. Trimming cost V 3 bases and J 11 bases; bases outside gene matches: 12. This CDR3 has 14 residues. In the authors' workflow: Amplification of reference gene primers was used by the study to estimate nucleated cell counts. The protocol was immunoSEQ multiplex PCR, while the TCRdb copy is restricted to in-frame clones and leaves out a portion. V and J calls and clone size are copied from that table; D and trimming were computed from the DNA. The sample comprises about 110,000 clones, roughly 84% of which are singletons, and roughly 7.9% rests with the top ten. The sample originates from a study of blood T cell repertoires in COVID-19. The wider study: Acute and convalescent COVID-19 samples came from the United States, Italy and Spain. T cells, B-cell-depleted T cells, or PBMCs supplied cDNA or gDNA.

The source material was peripheral blood. The V gene is TRBV9, the J gene TRBJ2-3, with 7 bases aligning to TRBD1. The clonotype originates from a woman aged 80 or over with active or convalescent COVID-19. CDR3 region: CASSGQRASGGQYF. The CDR3 DNA reads TGTGCCAGCAGCGGGCAAAGGGCTTCAGGGGGGCAGTATTTT. Full variable domain (rest looked up from reference TRBV9 and TRBJ2-3): DSGVTQTPKHLITATGQRVTLRCSPRSGDLSVYWYQQSLDQGLQFLIQYYNGEERAKGNILERFSAQQFPDLHSELNLSSLELGDSALYFCASSGQRASGGQYFGPGTRLTVL.